Listed below are T cell receptor beta chains from one sample, sequenced in a study of metastatic and nonmetastatic thyroid tumors. TCRdb re-analyzed the PCR reads using MiXCR. The sample carries some 21,000 clones, roughly a quarter recorded once. The sequenced sample was blood. The receptors were sampled from a female donor with papillary thyroid cancer or a benign thyroid nodule (not recorded which). Some clones in this sample may be carry-over from other donors' samples. The CDR3 runs from the conserved cysteine through the conserved F or W. Each record gives: J gene, V gene, D gene, clone size, CDR3 DNA, CDR3 protein. D genes are given only for firm matches. Size is stated for part of the rows, as once, few or many counts, or as a class when the clone is expanded.

>TRBJ2-5|TRBV19|TRBD2|many
TGTGCCAGTAGTGGCGGGAGGGGGGAGACCCAGTACTTC
CASSGGRGETQYF
>TRBJ2-7|TRBV6-1|NA|few
TGTGCCAGCAGTGTCGCATGGCGTTACTACGAGCAGTACTTC
CASSVAWRYYEQYF
>TRBJ1-1|TRBV7-9|NA|many
TGTGCCAGCAGCTCCCCGGCTCAGAACACTGAAGCTTTCTTT
CASSSPAQNTEAFF
>TRBJ2-7|TRBV11-2|TRBD1|NA
TGTGCCAGCGGAACCGGGACAGGGGGAGCGAGGGAGCAGTACTTC
CASGTGTGGAREQYF
>TRBJ1-4|TRBV20-1|NA|medium-sized
TGCAGTGCTAGAGATATGAAGGGAGGCGAAAAACTGTTTTTT
CSARDMKGGEKLFF
>TRBJ1-1|TRBV6-1|TRBD1|many
TGTGCCAGCAGTGTGGGACAGGTGGACACTGAAGCTTTCTTT
CASSVGQVDTEAFF
>TRBJ1-1|TRBV27|NA|many
TGTGCCAGCAGTTTGAACAGGGCGAACACTGAAGCTTTCTTT
CASSLNRANTEAFF
>TRBJ1-4|TRBV20-1|NA|medium-sized
TGCAGTGCTAAACAGGGCCCAGAGAGTATACTGTTTTTT
CSAKQGPESILFF
>TRBJ1-1|TRBV30|NA|NA
TGTGCCTGGAGTGAGGTTGGCCTTGATGCTTTCTTT
CAWSEVGLDAFF
>TRBJ1-3|TRBV2|NA|few
TGTGCCAGCAGTGGGCAGGCCTTCTCTGGAAACACCATATATTTT
CASSGQAFSGNTIYF
>TRBJ2-2|TRBV27|NA|many
TGTGCCAGCAGTGCCCGAGGAAGGGGTACCGGGGAGCTGTTTTTT
CASSARGRGTGELFF
>TRBJ2-1|TRBV3-1|TRBD2|many
TGTGCCAGCAGCCAAGGGGGGGGTTGGCGGTTCTTC
CASSQGGGWRFF
>TRBJ2-2|TRBV20-1|NA|many
TGCAGTGCTATTTGGGATCAGACGAACACCGGGGAGCTGTTTTTT
CSAIWDQTNTGELFF
>TRBJ2-2|TRBV28|NA|many
TGTGCCAGCAGCCCGGGCCTTTCGACCGGGGAGCTGTTTTTT
CASSPGLSTGELFF
>TRBJ1-4|TRBV10-3|NA|many
TGTGCCATCAGCCAGGGGTCGGTCGAAAAACTGTTTTTT
CAISQGSVEKLFF
>TRBJ2-5|TRBV9|NA|NA
TGTGCCTGCAGCGTGGAGGGTAGCGGAGAGACCCAGTACTTC
CACSVEGSGETQYF
>TRBJ1-2|TRBV10-3|TRBD1|many
TGTGCCATCAAGGGGCCTCAGGACAGGGACCGGTATGGCTACACCTTC
CAIKGPQDRDRYGYTF
>TRBJ2-7|TRBV5-8|TRBD1|medium-sized
TGTGCCAGCAGGGGGACAGGGGGGTACGAGCAGTACTTC
CASRGTGGYEQYF
>TRBJ1-2|TRBV28|NA|many
TGTGCCAGCAGTTTAGTTAGCGGGCTATGGGGCTACACCTTC
CASSLVSGLWGYTF
>TRBJ1-3|TRBV20-1|NA|many
TGCAGTGCCTCCACCGACAGGTACGACGGAAACACCATATATTTT
CSASTDRYDGNTIYF
>TRBJ2-7|TRBV4-1|TRBD1|once
TGCGCCAGCAGCTTGATTGGGCAGGGGGACTACGAGCAGTACTTC
CASSLIGQGDYEQYF
>TRBJ2-1|TRBV20-1|TRBD1|NA
TGCAGTGCTAGAGGGGACAGGGATTACAATGAGCAGTTCTTC
CSARGDRDYNEQFF
>TRBJ1-6|TRBV20-1|NA|NA
TGCAGTGCTAGCTTGGGCCCCAGGTCACCCCTCCACTTT
CSASLGPRSPLHF
>TRBJ1-6|TRBV2|TRBD1|many
TGTGCCAGCGCGAGGACAGGGAATTCACCCCTCCACTTT
CASARTGNSPLHF
>TRBJ1-2|TRBV30|TRBD1|NA
TGTGCCTGGGACGACAGGGGGTATGGGGGCTACACCTTC
CAWDDRGYGGYTF
>TRBJ2-2|TRBV9|NA|NA
TGTGCCAGCAGCCCTACTAGCCTGAGGGACGGGGGGGAGCTGTTTTTT
CASSPTSLRDGGELFF
>TRBJ2-1|TRBV12-3/TRBV12-4|NA|NA
TGTGCCAGCAGTTTAGCCGGGAACAATGAGCAGTTCTTC
CASSLAGNNEQFF
>TRBJ2-1|TRBV5-1|NA|many
TGCGCCAGCAGACTGGGGGTCTACAATGAGCAGTTCTTC
CASRLGVYNEQFF
>TRBJ2-7|TRBV4-3|TRBD2|many
TGCGCCAGCAGCCAAGACTACGGGAGGGCCTTATACGAGCAGTACTTC
CASSQDYGRALYEQYF
>TRBJ2-3|TRBV7-8|NA|many
TGTGCCAGCAGCCAAGATACAGGGAGAGATACGCAGTATTTT
CASSQDTGRDTQYF
>TRBJ1-6|TRBV6-1|NA|many
TGTGCCAGCAGTGGCAGATCCTATAATTCACCCCTCCACTTT
CASSGRSYNSPLHF
>TRBJ1-5|TRBV12-5|NA|medium-sized
TGTGCTAGTGGTTTGTTTTTGGGGAGCGGAGGGGTAGCAAGTGTTTGGCCCCAGCATTTT
CASGLFLGSGGVASVWPQHF
>TRBJ2-2|TRBV6-4|NA|few
TGTGCCAGCAGTGACGGGAACACCGGGGAGCTGTTTTTT
CASSDGNTGELFF
>TRBJ2-5|TRBV30|NA|many
TGTGCCTGGTTGGGAATTAGGCAAGAGACCCAGTACTTC
CAWLGIRQETQYF
>TRBJ2-7|TRBV12-3/TRBV12-4|NA|NA
TGTGCCAGCAGTCAAGCCTACGAGCAGTACTTC
CASSQAYEQYF
>TRBJ2-7|TRBV6-2/TRBV6-3|TRBD2|few
TGTGCCAGCAGCCTCCCCGGGGGGGCCCTGAACGAGCAGTACTTC
CASSLPGGALNEQYF
>TRBJ2-2|TRBV18|NA|NA
TGTGCCAGCTCACCGGTCAAGGTTAGCGGCAACACCGGGGAGCTGTTTTTT
CASSPVKVSGNTGELFF
>TRBJ2-3|TRBV5-1|NA|NA
TGCGCCAGCAGCTTGGGTGGCTATACAGATACGCAGTATTTT
CASSLGGYTDTQYF
>TRBJ2-7|TRBV18|NA|many
TGTGCCAGCTCACCAGGCCGTACCTACGAGCAGTACTTC
CASSPGRTYEQYF
>TRBJ2-1|TRBV18|NA|NA
TGTGCCAGCTCACCTAGGGAAGATGAGCAGTTCTTC
CASSPREDEQFF
>TRBJ2-2|TRBV5-1|NA|NA
TGCGCCAGCAGCACACAGGGAGGCGGGGAGCTGTTTTTT
CASSTQGGGELFF
>TRBJ2-1|TRBV24-1|NA|many
TGTGCCACCAGTGAGGGTGTGGGGCAGTTCTTC
CATSEGVGQFF
>TRBJ2-1|TRBV7-8|TRBD2|medium-sized
TGTGCCAGCAGCTTAGCGTTGCGGGAGCTGTACAATGAGCAGTTCTTC
CASSLALRELYNEQFF
>TRBJ2-1|TRBV30|TRBD1|many
TGTGCCTTTTCCCGGGACAGGGGGCTTAATGAGCAGTTCTTC
CAFSRDRGLNEQFF
>TRBJ2-4|TRBV6-2/TRBV6-3|NA|many
TGTGCCACTCGTCTCGTCGGGGATGTTGGAGCCAAAAACATTCAGTACTTC
CATRLVGDVGAKNIQYF
>TRBJ1-5|TRBV6-2/TRBV6-3|NA|NA
TGTGCCAGCAGCAGACTAGGCCGAGGATCTAGCAATCAGCCCCAGATTTTT
CASSRLGRGSSNQPQIF
>TRBJ2-7|TRBV6-1|NA|NA
TGTGCCAGCAGTGAAGCCGAGAACAGGGCCTACGAGCAGTACTTC
CASSEAENRAYEQYF
>TRBJ2-6|TRBV12-3/TRBV12-4|NA|many
TGTGCCAGCAGTTTAATGACAGGTGCCAACTCTGGGGCCAACGTCCTGGCTTTC
CASSLMTGANSGANVLAF
>TRBJ2-7|TRBV28|NA|many
TGTGCCAGCAGTGGTAGAGGGACTTCTTACGAGCAGTACTTC
CASSGRGTSYEQYF